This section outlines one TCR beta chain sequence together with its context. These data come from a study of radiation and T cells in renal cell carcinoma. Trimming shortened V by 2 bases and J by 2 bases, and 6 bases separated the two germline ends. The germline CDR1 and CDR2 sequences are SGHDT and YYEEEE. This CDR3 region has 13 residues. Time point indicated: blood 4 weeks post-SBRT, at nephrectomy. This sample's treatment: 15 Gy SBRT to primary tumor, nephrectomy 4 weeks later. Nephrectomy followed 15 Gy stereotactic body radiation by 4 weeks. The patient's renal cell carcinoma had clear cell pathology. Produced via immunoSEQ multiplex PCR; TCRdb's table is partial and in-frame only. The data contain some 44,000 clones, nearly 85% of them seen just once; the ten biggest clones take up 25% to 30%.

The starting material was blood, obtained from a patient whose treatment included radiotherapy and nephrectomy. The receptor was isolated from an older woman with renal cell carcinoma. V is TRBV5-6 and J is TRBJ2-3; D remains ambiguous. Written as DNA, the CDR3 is TGTGCCAGCAGCTTCCGGCTCACAGATACGCAGTATTTT. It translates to CASSFRLTDTQYF.